This TCR beta chain was captured in a study of T cell clones after liver transplantation (dated by TCRdb to between 2018 and 2021). About the investigation overall: Samples were obtained from ITN030ST, a randomized trial in which withdrawal of immunosuppression was attempted within 2 years of liver transplantation. After a pre-transplant mixed lymphocyte reaction, TCRbeta sequencing was used to pinpoint donor-reactive T cell clones, which were subsequently tracked in post-transplant blood. As an antigen-independent comparator for donor-reactive sequences, third party-reactive TCRbeta sequences were also identified from pre-transplant MLRs. Of the eight recipients, a few were HCV-positive, while the remaining recipients had been transplanted for non-autoimmune, non-viral indications. Until randomization at 12-24 months post-transplant, subjects were given standard immunosuppression, with no induction therapy. To count as tolerant, a recipient had to stay completely off immunosuppression for at least one year without liver enzymes climbing beyond twice the upper limit of normal. Blood samples were collected pre-transplant, pre-randomization before withdrawal, and post-randomization after either full withdrawal or failed withdrawal. The study cohort included 8 liver transplant recipients, of whom 3 were classified as tolerant and 5 as non-tolerant. Study-level results and caveats: The conclusions were preliminary, being limited by small, heterogeneous patient numbers and by non-standardized post-transplant time points. Low numbers of available donor cells limited the measurable donor-reactive repertoire in a couple of subjects. When repertoire turnover was accounted for, significantly reduced detection of donor-reactive sequences was found in 7 of 8 subjects for CD4 and in 8 of 8 subjects for CD8. Without allograft tissue specimens, donor-reactive T cells may have migrated into the graft rather than being deleted. The decline in donor-reactive sequences exceeded the decline in third party-reactive sequences, suggesting partial antigen-specific deletion that was unrelated to withdrawal success. In 5 of 8 subjects, circulating donor-reactive CD4 TCRbeta sequences decreased significantly after transplant, regardless of tolerance or HCV status.

Concerning this clone: No antigen is known for it. No qualities accompany the bases; no much larger clone lies one base away.

Frozen genomic DNA underwent high-throughput TCRbeta CDR3 sequencing by immunoSEQ, including PCR amplification, mapping, bias correction and internal controls. In the authors' own workflow: Only productive rearrangements were retained, with each unique TCRbeta sequence defined by its CDR3 nucleotide sequence together with its V and J gene. For a sequence to be called donor-reactive, it needed a frequency of at least 0.01% and at least 5-fold expansion in CFSE-low cells compared with unstimulated pre-transplant cells. To ensure at least 90% detection power, minimum frequency thresholds were set for each subject based on that subject's lowest-template unstimulated sample. Jensen-Shannon divergence between the top 1000 TCRbeta sequences after and before transplant was used to measure repertoire turnover. Two-sided Fisher's exact tests were used to test for changes in the detection of donor-reactive sequences. TCRdb limited this immuneACCESS table to in-frame rearrangements with V and J called. A share of clones is missing; checked studies link under half to unresolved V genes, and the rest is unexplained. V, J and clone size derive from that table, while D and trimming were established from the DNA sequence. The sample records some 45,000 clones, roughly 84% of which are singletons. Over 2% of the sample goes to the ten largest clones.

Thawed unstimulated PBMCs were stained for CD3, CD4 and CD8 and FACS-sorted into CD3+CD4+ and CD3+CD8+ populations. All 8 studied subjects were randomized to immunosuppression withdrawal. The Qiagen DNeasy Blood and Tissue Kit was used for genomic DNA isolation. The germline V gene yields LGHNA for CDR1 and YSLEER for CDR2. The V end loses 0 bases and the J end loses 4 bases, and a stretch of 10 bases separates them. The CDR3 goes from the cysteine to the phenylalanine over 15 residues. Only the CDR3 region is kept as DNA, spanning 45 bases read in frame from base 1. The TCR sequence derives from a human patient who received a liver transplant. Some T cells may have been brought in with the graft after a transplant. The sequence is built from TRBV4-3 and TRBJ2-1, with the D gene call left open. The sequenced sample was CD4+ T cells from blood, obtained 24 months after liver transplant. CDR3 reads: CASSQDPTPYNEQFF. The sequence in DNA is TGCGCCAGCAGCCAAGACCCGACCCCGTACAATGAGCAGTTCTTC.